A selection of T cell receptor beta chains follows, all from one sample in a study of blood T cell repertoires in COVID-19. TCRdb's copy holds only in-frame clones and misses some; the assay was immunoSEQ multiplex PCR. The sample lists 300,000 to 350,000 clones, about nine tenths occurring once. Material for sequencing was peripheral blood. Every receptor here comes from a man in his late teens or twenties with active or convalescent COVID-19. Both conserved end residues are part of each CDR3. D genes are given only for firm matches. Where a row states a size, it is once, few, many or the class of an expanded clone; other rows omit it.

D gene: .; V gene: TRBV7-6; J gene: TRBJ2-2; clone size: .; CDR3 protein: CASSLDRADGELFF; CDR3 DNA: TGTGCCAGCAGCTTAGACAGGGCGGACGGGGAGCTGTTTTTT
D gene: TRBD2; V gene: TRBV10-3; J gene: TRBJ2-7; clone size: once; CDR3 protein: CAISRGLAGGTSYEQYF; CDR3 DNA: TGTGCCATCAGTAGGGGACTAGCGGGAGGAACCTCCTACGAGCAGTACTTC
D gene: TRBD1; V gene: TRBV4-1; J gene: TRBJ2-3; clone size: .; CDR3 protein: CASTRTGGTDTQYF; CDR3 DNA: TGCGCCAGCACCAGGACAGGGGGCACAGATACGCAGTATTTT
D gene: TRBD1; V gene: TRBV11-3; J gene: TRBJ2-2; clone size: .; CDR3 protein: CASSHRDRNTGELFF; CDR3 DNA: TGTGCCAGCAGCCACCGGGACAGGAACACCGGGGAGCTGTTTTTT
D gene: .; V gene: TRBV5-6; J gene: TRBJ2-5; clone size: once; CDR3 protein: CASHELGQGPETQYF; CDR3 DNA: TGTGCCAGCCACGAATTAGGGCAGGGCCCAGAGACCCAGTACTTC
D gene: TRBD2; V gene: TRBV5-4; J gene: TRBJ2-1; clone size: .; CDR3 protein: CASSFRVAGGLGNEQFF; CDR3 DNA: TGTGCCAGCAGCTTTCGGGTAGCGGGAGGATTGGGCAATGAGCAGTTCTTC
D gene: .; V gene: TRBV7-9; J gene: TRBJ2-3; clone size: .; CDR3 protein: CASSLDSATEPFVIDTQYF; CDR3 DNA: TGTGCCAGCAGCTTGGACAGCGCCACTGAGCCCTTCGTTATTGATACGCAGTATTTT
D gene: .; V gene: TRBV4-1; J gene: TRBJ1-5; clone size: .; CDR3 protein: CASSQDGRQGNQPQHF; CDR3 DNA: TGCGCCAGCAGCCAAGATGGTCGACAGGGCAATCAGCCCCAGCATTTT
D gene: .; V gene: TRBV2; J gene: TRBJ1-2; clone size: once; CDR3 protein: CASTRGAAGFGYTF; CDR3 DNA: TGTGCCAGCACGCGGGGGGCCGCGGGATTTGGCTACACCTTC
D gene: TRBD2; V gene: TRBV7-2; J gene: TRBJ2-1; clone size: few; CDR3 protein: CASTPSSGGSNEQFF; CDR3 DNA: TGTGCCAGCACCCCATCTAGCGGGGGGTCCAATGAGCAGTTCTTC
D gene: .; V gene: TRBV29-1; J gene: TRBJ2-1; clone size: .; CDR3 protein: CSVELAGWQFF; CDR3 DNA: TGCAGCGTTGAACTTGCGGGATGGCAGTTCTTC
D gene: .; V gene: TRBV6-5; J gene: TRBJ1-5; clone size: .; CDR3 protein: CASSPGGNSNQPQHF; CDR3 DNA: TGTGCCAGCAGTCCAGGAGGTAATAGCAATCAGCCCCAGCATTTT
D gene: TRBD2; V gene: TRBV7-2; J gene: TRBJ2-5; clone size: .; CDR3 protein: CASSADTGLAGETQYF; CDR3 DNA: TGTGCCAGCAGCGCGGATACGGGACTAGCAGGAGAGACCCAGTACTTC
D gene: TRBD1; V gene: TRBV6-5; J gene: TRBJ1-5; clone size: .; CDR3 protein: CASSDRAGQPQHF; CDR3 DNA: TGTGCCAGCTCCGACAGGGCCGGTCAGCCCCAGCATTTT
D gene: TRBD1; V gene: TRBV2; J gene: TRBJ2-7; clone size: .; CDR3 protein: CASDRDSGTYEQYF; CDR3 DNA: TGTGCCAGCGACCGGGACAGCGGAACCTACGAGCAGTACTTC
D gene: .; V gene: TRBV7-9; J gene: TRBJ2-3; clone size: .; CDR3 protein: CASSLSGGGFEADTQYF; CDR3 DNA: TGTGCCAGCAGCTTATCGGGTGGAGGGTTCGAGGCAGATACGCAGTATTTT
D gene: .; V gene: TRBV6-5; J gene: TRBJ1-4; clone size: .; CDR3 protein: CASSYSQGNEKLFF; CDR3 DNA: TGTGCCAGCAGTTACTCTCAGGGGAATGAAAAACTGTTTTTT
D gene: .; V gene: TRBV4-1; J gene: TRBJ2-7; clone size: .; CDR3 protein: CASSKAARGSTREQYF; CDR3 DNA: TGCGCCAGCAGCAAAGCAGCACGCGGCAGCACGAGGGAGCAGTACTTC
D gene: .; V gene: TRBV7-2; J gene: TRBJ2-7; clone size: .; CDR3 protein: CASSLYSYEQYF; CDR3 DNA: TGTGCCAGCAGCCTCTACAGTTACGAGCAGTACTTC
D gene: .; V gene: TRBV20-1; J gene: TRBJ2-7; clone size: .; CDR3 protein: CSAVSSYEQYF; CDR3 DNA: TGCAGTGCTGTGAGCTCCTACGAGCAGTACTTC
D gene: TRBD1; V gene: TRBV7-2; J gene: TRBJ1-1; clone size: .; CDR3 protein: CASSGQGTYTEAFF; CDR3 DNA: TGTGCCAGCAGCGGACAGGGAACCTACACTGAAGCTTTCTTT
D gene: .; V gene: TRBV7-9; J gene: TRBJ2-3; clone size: .; CDR3 protein: CASSLVVTSTTDTQYF; CDR3 DNA: TGTGCCAGCAGCTTAGTAGTCACTAGTACCACAGATACGCAGTATTTT
D gene: TRBD1; V gene: TRBV9; J gene: TRBJ1-4; clone size: once; CDR3 protein: CASSATGVGEKLFF; CDR3 DNA: TGTGCCAGCAGCGCCACAGGGGTAGGGGAAAAACTGTTTTTT
D gene: .; V gene: TRBV5-1; J gene: TRBJ2-3; clone size: .; CDR3 protein: CASSSLSGGTDTQYF; CDR3 DNA: TGCGCCAGCAGCTCCCTGTCGGGGGGCACAGATACGCAGTATTTT
D gene: TRBD1; V gene: TRBV5-1; J gene: TRBJ1-1; clone size: once; CDR3 protein: CASSFLTGVETEAFF; CDR3 DNA: TGCGCCAGCAGCTTTCTTACAGGGGTAGAGACTGAAGCTTTCTTT
D gene: .; V gene: TRBV15; J gene: TRBJ1-2; clone size: .; CDR3 protein: CATLDGTPSNYGYTF; CDR3 DNA: TGTGCCACCCTTGATGGGACACCTTCTAACTATGGCTACACCTTC
D gene: .; V gene: TRBV7-9; J gene: TRBJ1-3; clone size: .; CDR3 protein: CASSLRGGSGNTIYF; CDR3 DNA: TGTGCCAGCAGCTTACGGGGAGGGTCTGGAAACACCATATATTTT
D gene: TRBD1; V gene: TRBV11-2; J gene: TRBJ2-7; clone size: .; CDR3 protein: CASSWVGQGDSYF; CDR3 DNA: TGTGCCAGCAGCTGGGTGGGACAGGGGGACTCCTACTTC
D gene: TRBD1; V gene: TRBV4-1; J gene: TRBJ1-2; clone size: .; CDR3 protein: CPRSRRPTGPTTNYGYTF; CDR3 DNA: TGCCCCCGCAGCCGACGCCCGACAGGGCCGACCACAAACTATGGCTACACCTTC
D gene: TRBD1; V gene: TRBV7-9; J gene: TRBJ1-2; clone size: .; CDR3 protein: CASSLPITGAGYTF; CDR3 DNA: TGTGCCAGCAGCTTACCCATCACAGGGGCTGGCTACACCTTC
D gene: TRBD2; V gene: TRBV12-3/TRBV12-4; J gene: TRBJ2-7; clone size: .; CDR3 protein: CASRLAGSYEQYF; CDR3 DNA: TGTGCCAGCAGGCTAGCGGGAAGCTACGAGCAGTACTTC
D gene: .; V gene: TRBV7-2; J gene: TRBJ1-3; clone size: .; CDR3 protein: CASSQGYSGNTIYF; CDR3 DNA: TGTGCCAGCAGCCAGGGATATTCTGGAAACACCATATATTTT
D gene: TRBD1; V gene: TRBV2; J gene: TRBJ2-1; clone size: .; CDR3 protein: CASSIDRGDYNEQFF; CDR3 DNA: TGTGCCAGCAGCATAGACAGGGGGGACTACAATGAGCAGTTCTTC